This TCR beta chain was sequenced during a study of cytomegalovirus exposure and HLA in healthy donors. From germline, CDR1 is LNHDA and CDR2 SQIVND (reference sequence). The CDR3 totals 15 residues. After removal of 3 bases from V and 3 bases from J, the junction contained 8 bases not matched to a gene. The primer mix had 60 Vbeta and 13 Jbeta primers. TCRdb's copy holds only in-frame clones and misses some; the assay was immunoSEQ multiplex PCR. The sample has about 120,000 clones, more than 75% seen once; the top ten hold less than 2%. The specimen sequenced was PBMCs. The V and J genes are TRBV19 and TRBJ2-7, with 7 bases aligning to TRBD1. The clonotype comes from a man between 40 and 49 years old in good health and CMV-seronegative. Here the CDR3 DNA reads TGTGCCAGTAGTATCCTGAGACAGGGTTTCTACGAGCAGTACTTC. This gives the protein CASSILRQGFYEQYF.